This T cell receptor (beta chain) was found in a study of a mutant IDH1 vaccine in newly diagnosed glioma. For the study at large: Vaccines were begun 4-6 weeks after radiotherapy alone, or with temozolomide cycles. Before enrollment, the patients had been treated with radiotherapy alone, temozolomide alone, or both together. Most of them had received both. Averaging approximately 40 years of age, treated patients were around 60% male and approximately 40% female.

Of note for this clone: The target antigen is unknown.

Measured with immunoSEQ multiplex PCR; TCRdb has only the in-frame clones, and not every one. The table has 50,000 to 65,000 clones, roughly four fifths seen once. The time point: week 47, end of study. In the vaccine, a single dose held 300 ug of the mutant IDH1 20-mer peptide, along with topical imiquimod. Donors had new IDH1-mutant astrocytomas of WHO grade 3 or 4 (ATRX-lost). The V gene's germline CDR1 is MNHEY and CDR2 SVGAGI. This CDR3 spans 15 amino acids. The V end lost 10 bases, the J end lost 8 bases, and 26 bases lay between the germline ends. This clonotype was sampled from a woman aged 50 to 65 with glioma. The rearrangement uses TRBV6-5 and TRBJ1-2, with D possibly matching TRBD1 (6 bases). Sequenced here: PBMCs, sampled from a glioma patient whose treatment included an IDH1 peptide vaccine. CDR3 sequence: CATTPGGQVTYGYTF. In DNA form, the CDR3 reads TGTGCCACCACCCCCGGGGGACAAGTGACCTACGGCTACACCTTC.